This T cell receptor (beta chain) was retrieved from a study of cytomegalovirus exposure and HLA in healthy donors. Study observations and caveats: In all likelihood, a cluster of highly shared sequence variants was a sequencing artifact. The investigators catalogued about 170 TCR beta chains as cytomegalovirus-associated.

This CDR3 has 11 amino acids. Trimming took 0 bases from V and 9 from J, leaving 7 bases between them. CDR1 is SGHNT and CDR2 is YYREEE in the germline V gene (reference sequence). 13 Jbeta primers and 60 Vbeta primers were used for the PCR. Using immunoSEQ multiplex PCR, the repertoire was profiled, and TCRdb retains in-frame clones only, with some absent. Here the sample spans approximately 110,000 clones, roughly 70% being singletons. As for this clone: The antigen remains unidentified.

The sequenced sample was PBMCs. V is TRBV5-4 and J is TRBJ2-7, with D uncertain. This sequence was found in a man aged 35 to 55 in good health and CMV-seropositive. CDR3 DNA: TGTGCCAGCAGCTTGGGCGAGCGGCAGTACTTC. This gives the protein CASSLGERQYF. Combining the CDR3 with reference TRBV5-4 and TRBJ2-7 gives the whole variable domain ETGVTQSPTHLIKTRGQQVTLRCSSQSGHNTVSWYQQALGQGPQFIFQYYREEENGRGNFPPRFSGLQFPNYSSELNVNALELDDSALYLCASSLGERQYFGPGTRLTVT.